The clone carrying this T cell receptor (beta chain) appeared a single time. The sample originates from a study of blood T cell repertoires in COVID-19. Study information: Sample material is recorded as cDNA or gDNA derived from T cells, B-cell-depleted T cells, or PBMCs.

Patients in Seattle were enrolled during active infection, then followed longitudinally. Trimming shortened V by 0 bases and J by 3 bases, and 9 bases separated the two germline ends. Germline V gene sequence: CDR1 MGHRA, CDR2 YSYEKL. The CDR3 totals 15 residues. Original analysis: Reference gene primers were amplified, and this amplification served to estimate nucleated cell counts. Some clones are missing from TCRdb's copy, which holds only in-frame ones; the method was immunoSEQ multiplex PCR. The V and J calls and clone size were taken over from that table, and D and trimming were inferred from the DNA. The sample contains about 200,000 clones, about 76% of which appear only once.

The genes are TRBV4-1 and TRBJ2-1, with D hard to call. The receptor's source is a woman aged 40-49 years with COVID-19, enrolled during active disease. Sequencing was carried out using peripheral blood. The CDR3 spells CASSQETTRYNEQFF. CDR3 coding DNA: TGCGCCAGCAGCCAAGAGACAACTCGCTACAATGAGCAGTTCTTC.